This T cell receptor (beta chain) was retrieved from a study of cytotoxic CD8 clonotypes in ibrutinib-treated CLL. Study information: Samples yielded averages of some 250,000 productive templates and approximately 86,000 productive rearrangements. The study, taken as a whole, reports: Pretreatment clonality was elevated relative to age-matched healthy donors and paralleled circulating CD8+ T-cell counts.

The protocol was immunoSEQ multiplex PCR, while the TCRdb copy is restricted to in-frame clones and leaves out a portion. The sample carries some 120,000 clones, about 58% recorded once. The CDR3 consists of 16 residues. J was trimmed by 6 bases and V by 5 bases; bases with no gene match: 11. Germline V CDR1 and CDR2: MDHEN, SYDVKM. On this clone: Its specificity is unknown.

The source material was PBMCs, sampled after 24 months of ibrutinib treatment. The chain combines TRBV28 with TRBJ1-5, with 9 bases lining up with TRBD1. The receptor was derived from a human donor with chronic lymphocytic leukemia. CDR3 loop: CASSTQTGGAGQPQHF. The DNA for the CDR3 is TGTGCCAGCAGTACCCAAACAGGGGGCGCCGGTCAGCCCCAGCATTTT.